This passage covers 26 T cell receptor beta chains from one sample sequenced in a study of T cell responses to AZD1222 COVID-19 vaccine. Method: immunoSEQ multiplex PCR; TCRdb's copy keeps in-frame clones and lacks some. The top ten hold about 2.7% of the sample, which has 100,000 to 120,000 clones, around 87% seen once. Here the sequenced sample was peripheral blood, taken on day 0 of AZD1222 vaccination. Every receptor here comes from an adult in good health.

The rearrangement joins TRBV7-9 to TRBJ2-3; perhaps TRBD2 as D (5 bases). CDR3 length: 14 amino acids. V was pared by 2 bases and J by 6 bases, with 12 bases between. The V gene's germline CDR1 is SEHNR and CDR2 FQNEAQ (reference sequence). The CDR3 spells CASSLPQSGDTQYF. The DNA for the CDR3 is TGTGCCAGCAGCTTACCGCAGTCGGGGGATACGCAGTATTTT.

This chain uses TRBV6-1 with TRBJ1-5; D is perhaps TRBD1 (5 bases). The CDR3 extends over 13 amino acids. The V end lost 3 bases, the J end lost 6 bases, and 9 bases lay between the germline ends. Germline V CDR1 and CDR2: MNHNS, SASEGT. Written as DNA, the CDR3 is TGTGCCAGCAGTGATCGGGGACTTCAGCCCCAGCATTTT. Protein sequence: CASSDRGLQPQHF.

The chain carries TRBV21-1 and TRBJ2-3; the table assigns TRBD2, which was not confirmed against the DNA. TRBV21-1 has pseudogene status. This CDR3 comprises 14 residues. CDR3 nucleotides: TGTGCCAGCAGCAAACTGGCGGAAACAGATACGCAGTATTTT. Translated, it gives CASSKLAETDTQYF.

The chain has TRBV19 and TRBJ2-7; TRBD2 is a possible D gene (5 bases). Trimming stripped 3 bases from V and 5 bases from J, with 14 bases between. Germline V gene lookup returns CDR1 LNHDA and CDR2 SQIVND (reference sequence). This CDR3 region has 14 residues. Here the CDR3 DNA reads TGTGCCAGTAGTATCGCGCTCCCCGGGGACGAGCAGTACTTC. Translation gives CASSIALPGDEQYF.

The chain has TRBV3-1 (or the pseudogene TRBV3-2) and TRBJ2-3, with no clear D. Trimming took off 10 bases at V and 4 bases at J, with 9 bases between the two ends. CDR1 LGHDT and CDR2 YNNKEL come from the germline V gene (reference sequence). The CDR3 spans 11 residues. The CDR3 reads CATKFSDTQYF. CDR3 coding DNA: TGTGCCACCAAATTCTCAGATACGCAGTATTTT.

The chain carries TRBV4-1 and TRBJ1-6; tentative D call: TRBD1 (5 bases). The V gene lost 0 bases and the J gene lost 1 base, with 7 bases spanning the gap. Germline V gives CDR1 MGHRA, CDR2 YSYEKL. This CDR3 comprises 16 residues. The CDR3 coding sequence is TGCGCCAGCAGCCAAGAACGGGGGTCCTATAATTCACCCCTCCACTTT. This translates into CASSQERGSYNSPLHF.

Details on this clone: The junction departs from the called germline gene at one end, perhaps through a read error. The V and J genes are TRBV5-1 and TRBJ1-2, with 9 bases aligning to TRBD1. CDR1 is SGHRS and CDR2 is YFSETQ in the germline V gene. This CDR3 is built from 16 residues. The CDR3 spells CASRGDRASDSDGCTF. The CDR3 DNA follows: TGCGCCAGCAGAGGGGACAGGGCGTCGGATAGCGATGGCTGCACCTTC.

V and J are TRBV3-1 (or the pseudogene TRBV3-2) and TRBJ1-6; D is ambiguous. The germline V and J ends were trimmed by 4 bases and 4 bases, with 11 bases remaining between them. Germline V lookup: CDR1 LGHDT, CDR2 YNNKEL (reference sequence). The CDR3 is 15 amino acids. The CDR3 here is CASSPNNGYNSPLHF. As DNA, the CDR3 is TGTGCCAGCAGCCCAAACAACGGGTATAATTCACCCCTCCACTTT.

This sequence joins TRBV5-1 and TRBJ2-1, with 8 bases that match TRBD1. CDR3 length: 15 residues. CDR1 SGHRS and CDR2 YFSETQ come from the germline V gene. V was clipped by 2 bases and J by 6 bases; unmatched bases: 7. As DNA, the CDR3 is TGCGCCAGCAGCTTAACGACAGGGGATATCAATGAGCAGTTCTTC. This sequence encodes CASSLTTGDINEQFF.

V usage is TRBV5-4 and J usage is TRBJ1-5; no firm D call. Germline CDR1 SGHNT, CDR2 YYREEE (reference sequence). Trimming shortened V by 0 bases and J by 9 bases, and 7 bases separated the two germline ends. This CDR3 spans 12 amino acids. The chain's CDR3 is CASSLDGWPQHF. The DNA for the CDR3 is TGTGCCAGCAGCTTGGACGGGTGGCCCCAGCATTTT.

The gene calls are TRBV2 and TRBJ2-2; TRBD2 matches 9 bases. The V gene end was trimmed by 4 bases and the J gene end by 6 bases; junction bases not matched to a gene: 12. Germline CDR1 reads SNHLY; CDR2 reads FYNNEI. CDR3 length: 17 residues. CDR3 bases: TGTGCCAGCAGTGTCGATCGGCGGGGGGGCCGGTCCGGGGAGCTGTTTTTT. It codes for CASSVDRRGGRSGELFF.

This rearrangement joins TRBV28 to TRBJ1-1; unclear D gene. Germline V gene sequence: CDR1 MDHEN, CDR2 SYDVKM. The CDR3 spans 14 residues. Between the trimmed V and J ends, which lost 4 bases and 1 base, there was a span of 10 bases. Written as DNA, the CDR3 is TGTGCCAGCAGTTCCCCCTCGCAGAACACTGAAGCTTTCTTT. This encodes CASSSPSQNTEAFF.

The gene calls are TRBV6-2 or TRBV6-3 and TRBJ2-7, with a possible D match to TRBD1 (6 bases). This CDR3 contains 13 residues. The germline V and J ends were trimmed by 2 bases and 3 bases, with 8 bases remaining between them. Germline CDR1 and CDR2: MNHEY and SVGEGT. CDR3 sequence reads: CASSYGQSYEQYF. The CDR3 coding sequence is TGTGCCAGCAGTTACGGACAGAGCTACGAGCAGTACTTC.

This chain's CDR3 is CASSRTATYEQYF. For the CDR3, the DNA is TGTGCCAGCAGCCGGACCGCGACCTACGAGCAGTACTTC. V and J are TRBV5-6 and TRBJ2-7; D is unclear. Trimming removed 4 bases from V and 2 bases from J, with 10 bases in between. In germline, CDR1 is SGHDT, CDR2 YYEEEE. The CDR3 extends over 13 amino acids.

This CDR3 is CASSSGGSTYNEQFF. The CDR3 DNA sequence: TGCGCCAGCAGCTCCGGGGGCTCCACCTACAATGAGCAGTTCTTC. The chain combines TRBV5-1 with TRBJ2-1, with D perhaps being TRBD1 or TRBD2 (6 bases each). This CDR3 has 15 residues. Trimming stripped 3 bases from V and 2 bases from J, with 12 bases between. CDR1 and CDR2 (germline): SGHRS, YFSETQ.

The rearrangement links TRBV7-9 to TRBJ1-1; no definite D call. Germline values: CDR1 SEHNR, CDR2 FQNEAQ (reference sequence). This CDR3 region has 10 residues. V was clipped by 8 bases and J by 4 bases, with 5 bases between them. CDR3 residues: CASLSTEAFF. CDR3 nucleotides: TGTGCCAGCCTGAGCACTGAAGCTTTCTTT. Supplemented by reference TRBV7-9 and TRBJ1-1, the full variable domain reads DTGVSQNPRHKITKRGQNVTFRCDPISEHNRLYWYRQTLGQGPEFLTYFQNEAQLEKSRLLSDRFSAERPKGSFSTLEIQRTEQGDSAMYLCASLSTEAFFGQGTRLTVV.

The V call is TRBV9, the J call TRBJ1-4; TRBD1 aligns across 7 bases. CDR3 length: 14 amino acids. Germline CDR1 is SGDLS and CDR2 is YYNGEE. V was pared by 3 bases and J by 10 bases, with 9 bases of the junction left unmatched. CDR3 sequence (DNA): TGTGCCAGCAGCGACGGACAGCCAGGGGGAAAACTGTTTTTT. Its translation is CASSDGQPGGKLFF.

This chain links TRBV6-1 with TRBJ1-2; 8 nucleotides align to TRBD1. The CDR3 loop spans 13 amino acids. Looked up from germline, CDR1 is MNHNS and CDR2 is SASEGT. V was pared by 3 bases and J by 5 bases, with 2 bases of the junction left unmatched. The CDR3 is CASSERQGYGYTF. CDR3 in DNA: TGTGCCAGCAGTGAGAGACAGGGGTATGGCTACACCTTC.

The CDR3 DNA sequence: TGTGCCAGCAGTTTTAGCGGCTCACCGGACTACGAGCAGTACTTC. It is translated as CASSFSGSPDYEQYF. The V and J genes are TRBV27 and TRBJ2-7, with D possibly being TRBD2 (6 bases). The CDR3 contains 15 residues. Germline loops: CDR1 MNHEY, CDR2 SMNVEV (reference sequence). Trimming pared 3 bases from V and 3 bases from J, leaving 15 bases between.

This chain connects TRBV5-6 to TRBJ2-3; D remains ambiguous. Between the trimmed V and J ends, which lost 2 bases and 2 bases, there was a span of 9 bases. From germline, CDR1 is SGHDT and CDR2 YYEEEE. The CDR3 loop spans 14 amino acids. The CDR3 loop reads CASSFGLATDTQYF. The CDR3 nucleotides read TGTGCCAGCAGCTTTGGGCTCGCCACAGATACGCAGTATTTT.

The rearrangement links TRBV4-1 to TRBJ1-6; D possibly corresponds to TRBD1 (6 bases). The V gene lost 0 bases and the J gene lost 8 bases, with 11 bases spanning the gap. The V gene's germline CDR1 is MGHRA and CDR2 YSYEKL. The CDR3 sequence is 15 residues long. The CDR3 DNA reads TGCGCCAGCAGCCAAGAATCCAGGGGCCATTCACCCCTCCACTTT. Translated, it gives CASSQESRGHSPLHF.

This chain links TRBV5-4 with TRBJ2-7, with D perhaps matching TRBD1 (5 bases). Per germline, CDR1 SGHNT and CDR2 YYREEE (reference sequence). The germline V and J ends were trimmed by 2 bases and 3 bases, with 9 bases remaining between them. The CDR3 covers 13 residues. The CDR3 DNA follows: TGTGCCAGCAGCTTTGACAGCCTCTACGAGCAGTACTTC. Translating it yields CASSFDSLYEQYF.

The chain employs TRBV2 and TRBJ2-1; D is unclear. The CDR3 is 14 amino acids. V lost 4 bases, J lost 6 bases, and 13 bases lay in between. Germline V CDR1 and CDR2: SNHLY, FYNNEI. CDR3 region: CASSAGSGPNEQFF. In DNA form, the CDR3 reads TGTGCCAGCAGTGCTGGTTCAGGCCCCAATGAGCAGTTCTTC.

The chain is built from TRBV7-9 and TRBJ2-5; TRBD2 aligns across 7 bases. The junction had 6 bases not matched to a gene; V was cut back by 1 base and J by 1 base. From germline, CDR1 is SEHNR and CDR2 FQNEAQ (reference sequence). The CDR3 length is 16 residues. CDR3 sequence reads: CASSLGSGNLQETQYF. DNA of the CDR3: TGTGCCAGCAGCTTAGGAAGCGGGAACCTCCAAGAGACCCAGTACTTC.

This rearrangement joins TRBV19 to TRBJ1-1, with TRBD1 matching 8 bases. The ends lost 5 bases at V and 3 bases at J; junction bases unmatched: 2. Germline loops: CDR1 LNHDA, CDR2 SQIVND (reference sequence). This CDR3 comprises 13 residues. The CDR3 sequence is CASSPTGDTEAFF. DNA for the CDR3: TGTGCCAGTAGTCCGACAGGGGACACTGAAGCTTTCTTT.

The chain employs TRBV19 and TRBJ1-1; TRBD1 matches 9 bases. The junction had 1 base not matched to a gene; V was cut back by 4 bases and J by 1 base. CDR3 length: 14 residues. Germline V gene lookup returns CDR1 LNHDA and CDR2 SQIVND (reference sequence). As DNA, the CDR3 is TGTGCCAGTAGTAGGACAGGGGCGAACACTGAAGCTTTCTTT. Its translation is CASSRTGANTEAFF.